This TCR beta chain was recovered during a study of control samples from healthy donors and cancer patients (TCRdb year 2020). Library prep was done by the immunoSEQ multiplex PCR assay. The clones in this table, taken by TCRdb from immuneACCESS, are in-frame only. Not every clone is retained; where verified, under half of the shortfall comes from an unresolved V gene, and the cause of the rest is unknown. This sample gives roughly 450,000 clones in total; about nine tenths of them show up just once. Clones ranked in the top ten supply around 6.5% of the sample. Worth noting for this clone: The target of this receptor is not known. Within one base of it there is no much larger clone, and no base qualities were kept.

Relative to germline, V is 7 bases shorter and J is 0 bases shorter, with 5 bases between their ends. Looking up the germline V gene yields CDR1 SGDLS and CDR2 YYNGEE. Measured from the cysteine to the phenylalanine, the CDR3 is 11 residues long. The read is trimmed to its CDR3 DNA, 33 bases read in frame from base 1. Sequencing used PBMCs. The TCR comes from a man in his forties with head and neck cancer. This sequence uses TRBV9 and TRBJ2-7, with TRBD2 perhaps the D gene, on 5 matching bases. The CDR3 here reads CASGSSYEQYF. The bases are TGTGCCAGCGGGAGCTCCTACGAGCAGTACTTC. The CDR3, completed at both ends by the reference TRBV9 and TRBJ2-7 genes, gives the full variable domain DSGVTQTPKHLITATGQRVTLRCSPRSGDLSVYWYQQSLDQGLQFLIQYYNGEERAKGNILERFSAQQFPDLHSELNLSSLELGDSALYFCASGSSYEQYFGPGTRLTVT.